Below are 21 T cell receptor beta chains sequenced from a single sample in a study of CXCR3-negative and CXCR3-positive naive CD8 T cells. Researchers prepared the TRB cDNA libraries using 5' RACE with UMI labels. TCRdb processed the 5' RACE reads again and assigns one entry to each CDR3 protein, with no DNA. The sample holds roughly 24,000 distinct CDR3 sequences. The sample taken for sequencing was naive CXCR3- CD8+ T cells from blood. Subset in this sample: CD45RO-CCR7+CD27+CD95- naive CD8+ T cells lacking CXCR3 (TNR3-). These receptors were taken from a human donor in good health. Some clones in this sample may be carry-over from other donors' samples.

The chain is built from TRBV6-5 and TRBJ2-3. Germline CDR1 reads MNHEY; CDR2 reads SVGAGI. The CDR3 loop spans 13 amino acids. CDR3 sequence: CASTPGATDTQYF.

The chain links TRBV19 to TRBJ2-3; without DNA, the TCRdb call of TRBD1 cannot be checked. This CDR3 contains 15 residues. Germline values: CDR1 LNHDA, CDR2 SQIVND (reference sequence). The chain's CDR3 is CASSMGLGDTDTQYF.

The chain has TRBV20-1 and TRBJ1-2. The CDR3 totals 13 residues. Germline V gene data show CDR1 as DFQATT and CDR2 as SNEGSKA (reference sequence). CDR3 in amino acids: CSARDHTDYGYTF.

The chain employs TRBV28 and TRBJ2-7; lacking DNA, the TRBD2 call made by TCRdb goes unchecked. CDR3 length equals 16 residues. Germline values: CDR1 MDHEN, CDR2 SYDVKM. The CDR3 loop is CASSLLGTEGTYEQYF. The complete variable domain, with remaining parts taken from reference TRBV28 and TRBJ2-7, reads DVKVTQSSRYLVKRTGEKVFLECVQDMDHENMFWYRQDPGLGLRLIYFSYDVKMKEKGDIPEGYSVSREKKERFSLILESASTNQTSMYLCASSLLGTEGTYEQYFGPGTRLTVT.

The V and J genes are TRBV24-1 and TRBJ1-1; lacking DNA, the TRBD1 call made by TCRdb goes unchecked. The CDR3 covers 14 residues. Germline-derived CDR1 and CDR2 are KGHDR and SFDVKD. The CDR3 is CATSDGTGNTEAFF.

The V and J genes are TRBV4-3 and TRBJ2-3. This CDR3 contains 16 residues. Germline CDR1 reads LGHNA; CDR2 reads YSLEER. The CDR3: CASSQDYSRGPDTQYF.

The CDR3 loop reads CAAEGELGGELFF. The rearrangement joins TRBV25-1 to TRBJ2-2; TCRdb gives TRBD2 as the D gene, but with no DNA this cannot be confirmed. The CDR3 extends over 13 amino acids. Germline assignment: CDR1 MGHDK and CDR2 SYGVNS. The full variable domain, rest sourced from reference TRBV25-1 and TRBJ2-2, is EADIYQTPRYLVIGTGKKITLECSQTMGHDKMYWYQQDPGMELHLIHYSYGVNSTEKGDLSSESTVSRIRTEHFPLTLESARPSHTSQYLCAAEGELGGELFFGEGSRLTVL.

V gene TRBV20-1 combines with J gene TRBJ2-1; without DNA, the TCRdb call of TRBD1 cannot be checked. There are 14 residues in the CDR3. Germline V CDR1 and CDR2: DFQATT, SNEGSKA (reference sequence). The CDR3 sequence: CSASPGDSYNEQFF.

The chain has TRBV7-9 and TRBJ2-5; TCRdb picks TRBD2, but there is no DNA to check that call. The CDR3 spans 15 residues. The germline CDR1 and CDR2 sequences are SEHNR and FQNEAQ (reference sequence). This CDR3 is CASSLTSGAQETQYF.

The chain couples TRBV20-1 to TRBJ2-1; with no DNA, the TCRdb D assignment of TRBD2 cannot be verified. CDR1 DFQATT and CDR2 SNEGSKA come from the germline V gene (reference sequence). The CDR3 totals 18 residues. This CDR3 reads CSARGGLAKPVGNNEQFF.

The chain has TRBV21-1 and TRBJ1-4. TRBV21-1 is reported as a pseudogene. The CDR3 is made up of 14 amino acids. The CDR3 loop is CASTGPATNEKLFF.

J is TRBJ2-5 and V is TRBV14. The germline V gene has CDR1 SGHDN and CDR2 FVKESK. The CDR3 is 13 residues long. Here the CDR3 reads CASSAPWQETQYF.

J is TRBJ1-1 and V is TRBV20-1. CDR1 and CDR2 from the germline V gene are DFQATT and SNEGSKA (reference sequence). The CDR3 covers 12 residues. This CDR3 reads CSAPTANTEAFF.

The chain couples TRBV5-4 to TRBJ2-1; the D call of TRBD1 rests on TCRdb alone, since no DNA is present to check it. This CDR3 contains 13 residues. The V gene's germline CDR1 is SGHNT and CDR2 YYREEE (reference sequence). The CDR3 is CASRPTDYNEQFF.

This rearrangement joins TRBV2 to TRBJ2-1; the D gene TCRdb calls, TRBD1, cannot be checked with no DNA. Germline CDR1 and CDR2: SNHLY and FYNNEI. The CDR3 spans 15 residues. The CDR3 loop reads CASLEGGTGDNEQFF. Variable domain in full (rest from reference TRBV2 and TRBJ2-1): EPEVTQTPSHQVTQMGQEVILRCVPISNHLYFYWYRQILGQKVEFLVSFYNNEISEKSEIFDDQFSVERPDGSNFTLKIRSTKLEDSAMYFCASLEGGTGDNEQFFGPGTRLTVL.

The CDR3 region is CASKSGGLITDTQYF. This chain links TRBV6-5 with TRBJ2-3; TCRdb proposes TRBD2, but this gene call is untestable without DNA. The germline V gene has CDR1 MNHEY and CDR2 SVGAGI. The CDR3 has 15 residues.

This clonotype shows up as medium-sized by frequency. The chain employs TRBV7-2 and TRBJ1-2. This CDR3 is 13 amino acids long. The germline V gene has CDR1 SGHTA and CDR2 FQGNSA. The CDR3 protein is CASSLVYRDGYTF.

The V and J genes are TRBV5-1 and TRBJ2-2. CDR1 SGHRS and CDR2 YFSETQ come from the germline V gene. CDR3 size: 15 residues. CDR3 sequence: CASSLINANTGELFF. Full variable domain (outside the CDR3, taken from reference TRBV5-1 and TRBJ2-2): KAGVTQTPRYLIKTRGQQVTLSCSPISGHRSVSWYQQTPGQGLQFLFEYFSETQRNKGNFPGRFSGRQFSNSRSEMNVSTLELGDSALYLCASSLINANTGELFFGEGSRLTVL.

The chain couples TRBV14 to TRBJ1-1; TCRdb outputs TRBD1, but without DNA this stays unchecked. Germline V gene data show CDR1 as SGHDN and CDR2 as FVKESK. CDR3 length: 15 residues. The CDR3 spells CASSQGNRVLAEAFF.

This clonotype counts as medium-sized (0.01 to 0.1%) by frequency. The chain links TRBV4-3 to TRBJ2-7; TCRdb's D gene call, TRBD1, goes unchecked for lack of DNA. CDR1 is LGHNA and CDR2 is YSLEER in the germline V gene. CDR3 length: 15 residues. This CDR3 reads CASSQDRDSAYEQYF.

V gene TRBV7-6 combines with J gene TRBJ2-7. This CDR3 comprises 14 residues. CDR1 SGHVS and CDR2 FNYEAQ come from the germline V gene. The chain's CDR3 is CASSPQPTTYEQYF.